Listed here are 3 T cell receptor beta chains from one sample, sequenced in a study of tumor-infiltrating lymphocytes in primary liver carcinoma (dated by TCRdb to the late 2010s). Blood RNA was extracted from unsorted whole blood using TRIzol reagent, and germline DNA was obtained with the DNeasy Blood & Tissue kit. The sequencer listed for this sample is Illumina HiSeq 2500. Using a constant-region primer and ProtoScript II reverse transcriptase, TCRbeta-specific cDNA was reverse-transcribed from roughly 500 ng total RNA. TCRbeta libraries were built with three nested multiplex PCR rounds, a slightly modified ARM-PCR procedure. Each of the first two PCR rounds ran for roughly 11 cycles and used multiplex TRBV1-TRBV30 forward primers together with a Cbeta reverse primer. TCRdb redid the processing of the public reads, applying fastp at Q25 and MiXCR, and retained in-frame beta chains. Under each unique CDR3 protein, matching rows form one entry showing the most common genes and DNA. The sample contains roughly 330,000 distinct CDR3 sequences, about two thirds of them found a single time. In total, the top ten clones hold roughly 6.5% of the sample.

Sequencing was performed on peripheral blood. Receptors originate from a man aged 40-49 years with primary liver carcinoma and hepatitis B virus infection.

This clonotype was observed many times. This chain connects TRBV6-1 to TRBJ1-1; D is unclear. V shed 8 bases and J shed 3 bases, with 22 bases lying between them. The V gene's germline CDR1 is MNHNS and CDR2 SASEGT. The CDR3 extends over 16 amino acids. The CDR3 DNA reads as TGTGCCAGCTTTATAAGACCCGGGGAGAGGGACACTGAAGCTTTCTTT. Its protein product is CASFIRPGERDTEAFF.

CDR3 loop: CASSDGRNYGYTF. The CDR3 DNA sequence: TGTGCCAGCAGTGATGGCAGAAACTATGGCTACACCTTC. This chain links TRBV2 with TRBJ1-2; D uncertain. CDR1 and CDR2 (germline): SNHLY, FYNNEI. CDR3 length equals 13 residues. Trimming removed 3 bases from V and 2 bases from J, with 7 bases in between. The full variable domain, in which reference TRBV2 and TRBJ1-2 provide the parts outside the CDR3, is EPEVTQTPSHQVTQMGQEVILRCVPISNHLYFYWYRQILGQKVEFLVSFYNNEISEKSEIFDDQFSVERPDGSNFTLKIRSTKLEDSAMYFCASSDGRNYGYTFGSGTRLTVV.

This chain joins TRBV7-9 and TRBJ2-5; D is ambiguous. Between the trimmed V and J ends, which lost 0 bases and 4 bases, there was a span of 9 bases. This CDR3 is 14 amino acids long. The germline CDR1 and CDR2 sequences are SEHNR and FQNEAQ (reference sequence). Written as DNA, the CDR3 is TGTGCCAGCAGCTTAGCTCAAGCTGGAGAGACCCAGTACTTC. Translating it yields CASSLAQAGETQYF.